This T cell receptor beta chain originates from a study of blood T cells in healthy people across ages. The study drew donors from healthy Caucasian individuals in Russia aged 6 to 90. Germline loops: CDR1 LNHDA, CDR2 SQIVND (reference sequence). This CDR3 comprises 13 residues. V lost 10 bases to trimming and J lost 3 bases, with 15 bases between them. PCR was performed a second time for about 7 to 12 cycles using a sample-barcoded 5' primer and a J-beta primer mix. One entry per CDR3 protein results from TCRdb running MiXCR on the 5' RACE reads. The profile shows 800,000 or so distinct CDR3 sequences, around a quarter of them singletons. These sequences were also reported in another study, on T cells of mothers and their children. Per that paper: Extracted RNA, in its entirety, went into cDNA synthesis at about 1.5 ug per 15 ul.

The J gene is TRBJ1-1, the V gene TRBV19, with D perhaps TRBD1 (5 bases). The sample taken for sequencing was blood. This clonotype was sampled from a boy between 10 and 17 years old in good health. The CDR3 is CATGWGMDTEAFF. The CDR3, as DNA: TGTGCCACGGGGTGGGGGATGGACACTGAAGCTTTCTTT. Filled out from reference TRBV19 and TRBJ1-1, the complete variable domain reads DGGITQSPKYLFRKEGQNVTLSCEQNLNHDAMYWYRQDPGQGLRLIYYSQIVNDFQKGDIAEGYSVSREKKESFPLTVTSAQKNPTAFYLCATGWGMDTEAFFGQGTRLTVV.